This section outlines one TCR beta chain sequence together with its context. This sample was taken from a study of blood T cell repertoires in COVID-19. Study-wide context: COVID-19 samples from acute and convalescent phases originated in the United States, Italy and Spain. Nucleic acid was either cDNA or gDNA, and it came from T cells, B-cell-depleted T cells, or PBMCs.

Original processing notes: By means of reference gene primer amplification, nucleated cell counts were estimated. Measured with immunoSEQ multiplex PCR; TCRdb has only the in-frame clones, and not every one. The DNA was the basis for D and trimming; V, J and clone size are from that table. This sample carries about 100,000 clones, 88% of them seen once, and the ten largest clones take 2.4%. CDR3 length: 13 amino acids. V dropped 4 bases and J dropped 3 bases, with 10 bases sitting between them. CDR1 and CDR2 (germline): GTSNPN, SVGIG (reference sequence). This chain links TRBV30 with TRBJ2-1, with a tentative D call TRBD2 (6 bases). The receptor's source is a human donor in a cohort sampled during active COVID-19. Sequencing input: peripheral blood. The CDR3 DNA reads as TGTGCCTGGACTAGCGAGTACTACAATGAGCAGTTCTTC. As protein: CAWTSEYYNEQFF.